This T cell receptor beta chain was profiled in a study of blood T cell repertoires in COVID-19. Study as a whole: The United States, Italy and Spain supplied acute and convalescent COVID-19 samples. T cells, B-cell-depleted T cells, or PBMCs provided the cDNA or gDNA that served as material.

Deletions cut 1 base from V and 0 bases from J, with 6 bases between. Germline V lookup: CDR1 LNHNV, CDR2 YYDKDF (reference sequence). CDR3 length: 14 amino acids. As originally analysed: For nucleated cells, counts were estimated from reference gene primer amplification. The data were produced by immunoSEQ multiplex PCR, yet TCRdb's version contains in-frame clones alone and is incomplete. V and J calls and clone size are as listed in that table; D and trimming were resolved from the DNA. The sample yields around 140,000 clones, roughly 85% seen once. This clone was observed a few times. The sequence derives from a human donor with acute or convalescent COVID-19. The donor label of this sample is uncertain. The rearrangement uses TRBV15 and TRBJ2-5; D might be TRBD1 (6 bases). Input material: peripheral blood. The CDR3 region is CATSRGQDQETQYF. As DNA, the CDR3 is TGTGCCACCAGCAGAGGACAGGACCAAGAGACCCAGTACTTC.